These 6 T cell receptor beta chains originate from one sample sequenced in a study of control samples from healthy donors and cancer patients. Assay: immunoSEQ multiplex PCR; the TCRdb copy retains only in-frame clones and omits some. The data show about 140,000 clones, 75% to 95% seen once. Sample: blood. The receptors originated from a man younger than 35 in good health.

This clone came up a few times. This chain uses TRBV27 with TRBJ2-7; tentative D call: TRBD1 (6 bases). V was cut by 4 bases and J by 1 base, with 8 bases left in between. Germline-derived CDR1 and CDR2 are MNHEY and SMNVEV (reference sequence). The CDR3 contains 13 residues. The CDR3 loop is CASSWGRSYEQYF. In DNA form, the CDR3 reads TGTGCCAGCAGTTGGGGGCGGTCCTACGAGCAGTACTTC.

The CDR3 bases are TGCAGCGTTGAGGGACGGACTGGGAACACTGAAGCTTTCTTT. Translated: CSVEGRTGNTEAFF. This sequence joins TRBV29-1 and TRBJ1-1; the D gene is possibly TRBD1 (5 bases). V was shortened by 3 bases and J by 1 base, with 12 bases between the two germline ends. CDR3 size: 14 residues. In germline, CDR1 is SQVTM, CDR2 ANQGSEA.

This rearrangement joins TRBV19 to TRBJ2-1, with D maybe TRBD1 (6 bases). This CDR3 comprises 16 residues. Germline V lookup: CDR1 LNHDA, CDR2 SQIVND (reference sequence). V was clipped by 4 bases and J by 7 bases, with 20 bases between them. The CDR3 spells CASSNPVERGGNEQFF. The CDR3 bases are TGTGCCAGTAGTAACCCGGTAGAGAGAGGGGGAAATGAGCAGTTCTTC.

The chain combines TRBV2 with TRBJ1-2; D is uncertain. Trimming removed 3 bases at V and 2 bases at J, with 1 base between. The V gene's germline CDR1 is SNHLY and CDR2 FYNNEI. The CDR3 is 11 amino acids. CDR3: CASSENYGYTF. The DNA of the CDR3 is TGTGCCAGCAGTGAGAACTATGGCTACACCTTC.

CDR3: CASSIISGGRQPQHF. As DNA, the CDR3 is TGTGCCAGTAGTATAATTTCGGGGGGGCGGCAGCCCCAGCATTTT. The chain couples TRBV19 to TRBJ1-5, with D maybe TRBD1 (6 bases). Germline V gives CDR1 LNHDA, CDR2 SQIVND (reference sequence). Trimming removed 2 bases from V and 7 bases from J, with 15 bases in between. The CDR3 is 15 residues long.

The V call is TRBV19, the J call TRBJ1-4, with D perhaps matching TRBD1 (6 bases). The CDR3 consists of 16 residues. Germline assignment: CDR1 LNHDA and CDR2 SQIVND (reference sequence). Trimming shortened V by 5 bases and J by 0 bases, and 13 bases separated the two germline ends. Written as DNA, the CDR3 is TGTGCCAGTAGTGCTCCGGGACATACAACTAATGAAAAACTGTTTTTT. Translated, it gives CASSAPGHTTNEKLFF.